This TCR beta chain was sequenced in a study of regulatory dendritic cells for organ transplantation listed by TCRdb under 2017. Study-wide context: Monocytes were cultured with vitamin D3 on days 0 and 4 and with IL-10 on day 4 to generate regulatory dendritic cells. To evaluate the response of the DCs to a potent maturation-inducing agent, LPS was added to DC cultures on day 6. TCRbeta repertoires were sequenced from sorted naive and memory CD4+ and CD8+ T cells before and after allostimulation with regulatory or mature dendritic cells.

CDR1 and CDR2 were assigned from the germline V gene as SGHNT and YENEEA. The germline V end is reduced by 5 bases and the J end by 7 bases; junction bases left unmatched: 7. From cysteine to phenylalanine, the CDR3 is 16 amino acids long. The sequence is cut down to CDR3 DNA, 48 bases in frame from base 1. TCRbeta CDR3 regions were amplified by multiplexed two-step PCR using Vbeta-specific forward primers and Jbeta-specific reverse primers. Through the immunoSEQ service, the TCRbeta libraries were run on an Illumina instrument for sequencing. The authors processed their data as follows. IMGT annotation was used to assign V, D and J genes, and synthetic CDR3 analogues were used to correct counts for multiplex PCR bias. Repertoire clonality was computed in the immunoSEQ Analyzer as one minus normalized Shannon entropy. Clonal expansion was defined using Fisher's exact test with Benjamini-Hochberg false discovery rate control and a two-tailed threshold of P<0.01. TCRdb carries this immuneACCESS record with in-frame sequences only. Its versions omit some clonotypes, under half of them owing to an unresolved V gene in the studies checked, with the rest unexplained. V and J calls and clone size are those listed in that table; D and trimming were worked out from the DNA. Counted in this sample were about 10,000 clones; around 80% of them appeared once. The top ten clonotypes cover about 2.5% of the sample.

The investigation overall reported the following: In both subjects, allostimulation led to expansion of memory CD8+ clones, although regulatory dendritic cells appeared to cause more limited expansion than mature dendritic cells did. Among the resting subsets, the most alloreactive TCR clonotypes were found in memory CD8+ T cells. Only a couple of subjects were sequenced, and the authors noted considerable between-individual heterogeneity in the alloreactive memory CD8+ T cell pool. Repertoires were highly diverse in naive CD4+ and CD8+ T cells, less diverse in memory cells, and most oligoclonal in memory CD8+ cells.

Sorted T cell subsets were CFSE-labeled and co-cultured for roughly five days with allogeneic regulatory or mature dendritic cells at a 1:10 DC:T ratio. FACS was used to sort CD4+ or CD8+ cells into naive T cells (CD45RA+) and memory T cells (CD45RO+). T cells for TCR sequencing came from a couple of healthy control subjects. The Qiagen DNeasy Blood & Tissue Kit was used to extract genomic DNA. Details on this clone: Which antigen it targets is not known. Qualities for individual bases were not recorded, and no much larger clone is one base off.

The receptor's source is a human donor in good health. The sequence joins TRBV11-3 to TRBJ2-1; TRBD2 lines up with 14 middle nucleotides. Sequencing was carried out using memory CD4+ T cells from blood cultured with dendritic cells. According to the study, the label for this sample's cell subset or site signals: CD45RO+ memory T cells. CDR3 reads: CASSTWTSGGFNEQFF. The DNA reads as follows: TGTGCCAGCAGCACTTGGACTAGCGGGGGGTTTAATGAGCAGTTCTTC. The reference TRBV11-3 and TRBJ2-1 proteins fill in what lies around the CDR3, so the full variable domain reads EAGVVQSPRYKIIEKKQPVAFWCNPISGHNTLYWYLQNLGQGPELLIRYENEEAVDDSQLPKDRFSAERLKGVDSTLKIQPAELGDSAVYLCASSTWTSGGFNEQFFGPGTRLTVL.